Listed below are T cell receptor beta chains from one sample, sequenced in a study of esophageal squamous cell carcinoma under preoperative chemotherapy. TCRdb fed the PCR reads into MiXCR, producing one record per CDR3 protein. The table includes some 10,000 distinct CDR3 sequences, about 52% detected once. Sampling was conducted from a patient given preoperative chemotherapy. Receptors were obtained from a human donor with esophageal squamous cell carcinoma. The donor label of this sample is uncertain. Both conserved end residues are part of each CDR3. The D gene is left open where the match is weak. Some rows mark clone size as missing; the rest say once, few, many or name a class of expanded clone.

d_call: TRBD1
v_call: TRBV6-1
clone_size: NA
j_call: TRBJ2-7
cdr3_nt: TGTGCCAGCATTGGACAGGGAGCCTACGAGCAGTACTTC
cdr3_aa: CASIGQGAYEQYF

d_call: NA
v_call: TRBV10-3
clone_size: NA
j_call: TRBJ2-4
cdr3_nt: TGTGCCACGGGGGTGCGAGTCGAAAACACGCAGTATTTC
cdr3_aa: CATGVRVENTQYF

d_call: NA
v_call: TRBV6-5
clone_size: many
j_call: TRBJ2-7
cdr3_nt: TGTGCCAGCAGTAACAGACCCTACGAGCAGTACTTC
cdr3_aa: CASSNRPYEQYF

d_call: NA
v_call: TRBV7-9
clone_size: many
j_call: TRBJ2-1
cdr3_nt: TGTGCCAGCAGCTTAGGAGGCGACGACGAGTTCTTC
cdr3_aa: CASSLGGDDEFF

d_call: TRBD1
v_call: TRBV27
clone_size: NA
j_call: TRBJ2-5
cdr3_nt: TGTGCCAGCAGTTTGGGACAGGGGCGGGGGGAGACCCAGTACTTC
cdr3_aa: CASSLGQGRGETQYF

d_call: TRBD1
v_call: TRBV5-1
clone_size: many
j_call: TRBJ2-7
cdr3_nt: TGCGCCAGCAGCTCCCGGACAGGGTATGGGGTCGAGCAGTACTTC
cdr3_aa: CASSSRTGYGVEQYF

d_call: TRBD2
v_call: TRBV20-1
clone_size: NA
j_call: TRBJ2-1
cdr3_nt: TGCAGTGCTAGAGATTCGAAGGGAACTAGCGGGACTTACGAGCAGTTCTTC
cdr3_aa: CSARDSKGTSGTYEQFF

d_call: TRBD1
v_call: TRBV6-1
clone_size: NA
j_call: TRBJ2-2
cdr3_nt: TGTGCCAGCAGTGCCCGACAGGGGCCGAACACCGGGGAGCTGTTTTTT
cdr3_aa: CASSARQGPNTGELFF

d_call: NA
v_call: TRBV6-5
clone_size: NA
j_call: TRBJ2-7
cdr3_nt: TGTGCCAGCAGTTACAGCGTTTCCCGGGTCTCCTACGAGCAGTACTTC
cdr3_aa: CASSYSVSRVSYEQYF

d_call: NA
v_call: TRBV6-1
clone_size: NA
j_call: TRBJ2-1
cdr3_nt: TGTGCCAGCAGCAAACTAGGGTTCGGCAATGAGCAGTTCTTC
cdr3_aa: CASSKLGFGNEQFF

d_call: TRBD2
v_call: TRBV6-5
clone_size: medium-sized
j_call: TRBJ2-1
cdr3_nt: TGTGCCAGCAGTTACGCTCGGGAGGGCAACTACGAGCAGTTCTTC
cdr3_aa: CASSYAREGNYEQFF

d_call: NA
v_call: TRBV11-2
clone_size: NA
j_call: TRBJ2-4
cdr3_nt: TGTGGCAGCAGGCTGGTGGGAGCCACAGATACTCAGTATTTC
cdr3_aa: CGSRLVGATDTQYF

d_call: NA
v_call: TRBV20-1
clone_size: NA
j_call: TRBJ2-3
cdr3_nt: TGCAGTGCTAGGGAGACCCTGGCGGATACGCAGTATTTT
cdr3_aa: CSARETLADTQYF

d_call: TRBD2
v_call: TRBV12-3/TRBV12-4
clone_size: NA
j_call: TRBJ2-5
cdr3_nt: TGTGCCAGCAGTTTAGCCCTAGCGGGAGGAAGTTACTACAATGAGCAGTACTTC
cdr3_aa: CASSLALAGGSYYNEQYF

d_call: TRBD2
v_call: TRBV7-9
clone_size: NA
j_call: TRBJ2-1
cdr3_nt: TGTGCCAGCAGCTTCGAGGATTGGGGGGGACGGGAGACCCAGTTCTTC
cdr3_aa: CASSFEDWGGRETQFF

d_call: TRBD1
v_call: TRBV27
clone_size: medium-sized
j_call: TRBJ2-5
cdr3_nt: TGTGCCAGCAGTTTCGGACAGGGGGCTGAGCAGTACTTC
cdr3_aa: CASSFGQGAEQYF

d_call: NA
v_call: TRBV6-1
clone_size: NA
j_call: TRBJ2-3
cdr3_nt: TGTGCCAGCAGTGGTAGGGGTTACAAAGACATGCAGTATTTT
cdr3_aa: CASSGRGYKDMQYF

d_call: NA
v_call: TRBV6-1
clone_size: medium-sized
j_call: TRBJ2-7
cdr3_nt: TGTGCCAGCAGTAAAACCGGGATAATAGACTACGAGCAGTACTTC
cdr3_aa: CASSKTGIIDYEQYF

d_call: NA
v_call: TRBV27
clone_size: NA
j_call: TRBJ2-1
cdr3_nt: TGTGCCAGCAGTTTATCGGACATAGGACGGGGCAATGAGCAGTTCTTC
cdr3_aa: CASSLSDIGRGNEQFF

d_call: NA
v_call: TRBV7-2
clone_size: few
j_call: TRBJ2-5
cdr3_nt: TGTGCCAGCAGTCGAGGGTCTTCTAGTAAAGAGACCCAGTACTTC
cdr3_aa: CASSRGSSSKETQYF

d_call: NA
v_call: TRBV6-1
clone_size: many
j_call: TRBJ2-7
cdr3_nt: TGTGCCAGCCACCCGATGGAGTACAACGAGCAGTACTTC
cdr3_aa: CASHPMEYNEQYF

d_call: NA
v_call: TRBV30
clone_size: few
j_call: TRBJ2-7
cdr3_nt: TGTGCCTGGAGCGTCGACTTCGACTCCTACGAGCAGTACTTC
cdr3_aa: CAWSVDFDSYEQYF

d_call: TRBD2
v_call: TRBV6-5
clone_size: NA
j_call: TRBJ2-2
cdr3_nt: TGTGCCAGCAGTTCTCGAGTAGCGGGAGGCACCGGGGAGCTGTTTTTT
cdr3_aa: CASSSRVAGGTGELFF

d_call: NA
v_call: TRBV5-8
clone_size: NA
j_call: TRBJ2-1
cdr3_nt: TGTGCCAGCAGCCTGGACGTCAGCGCGAGCTCCTACAATGAGCAGTTCTTC
cdr3_aa: CASSLDVSASSYNEQFF

d_call: NA
v_call: TRBV6-1
clone_size: many
j_call: TRBJ1-2
cdr3_nt: TGTGCCAGCAGTCCCGCCCAGGGCGGTGGATATGGCTACACCTTC
cdr3_aa: CASSPAQGGGYGYTF

d_call: NA
v_call: TRBV6-1
clone_size: NA
j_call: TRBJ2-1
cdr3_nt: TGTGCCAGCACAGGGAGGACAGACAATACGCAGTTCTTC
cdr3_aa: CASTGRTDNTQFF

d_call: TRBD2
v_call: TRBV10-1
clone_size: NA
j_call: TRBJ2-3
cdr3_nt: TGCGCGGGCAGTGGGGGGGACCGAACAGATACGCAGTATTTT
cdr3_aa: CAGSGGDRTDTQYF

d_call: NA
v_call: TRBV9
clone_size: NA
j_call: TRBJ2-3
cdr3_nt: TGTGCCAGCAGCGTCGACCTTTCAGGGGAGCAGTTTTTT
cdr3_aa: CASSVDLSGEQFF

d_call: NA
v_call: TRBV7-3
clone_size: many
j_call: TRBJ2-5
cdr3_nt: TGTGCCAGCAGCTTAGGAGGACAAGAGACCCAGTACTTC
cdr3_aa: CASSLGGQETQYF

d_call: NA
v_call: TRBV7-2
clone_size: NA
j_call: TRBJ1-4
cdr3_nt: TGTGCCAGCAGCCGCTCCCGTAATGAAAAACTGTTTTTT
cdr3_aa: CASSRSRNEKLFF

d_call: NA
v_call: TRBV3-1
clone_size: few
j_call: TRBJ2-1
cdr3_nt: TGTGCCAGCAGCCAAGGGGCGGGAGAGCAGTTCTTC
cdr3_aa: CASSQGAGEQFF

d_call: TRBD1
v_call: TRBV7-2
clone_size: many
j_call: TRBJ2-3
cdr3_nt: TGTGCCAGCAGCTTTCAGGGGGCAGATACGCAGTATTTT
cdr3_aa: CASSFQGADTQYF

d_call: TRBD2
v_call: TRBV6-6
clone_size: medium-sized
j_call: TRBJ2-5
cdr3_nt: TGTGCCAGCACCCCCCTGGGACGGGAGGCCGGAGAGACCCAGTACTTC
cdr3_aa: CASTPLGREAGETQYF

d_call: TRBD2
v_call: TRBV6-1
clone_size: NA
j_call: TRBJ2-3
cdr3_nt: TGTGCCAGCACCAGACTAGCGGGATGGGTCAAAGACATGCAGTATTTT
cdr3_aa: CASTRLAGWVKDMQYF

d_call: NA
v_call: TRBV6-5
clone_size: NA
j_call: TRBJ2-4
cdr3_nt: TGTGCCAGCAGTTGGGGGCGGGGACACTTAGCCAAAAACATTCAGTACTTC
cdr3_aa: CASSWGRGHLAKNIQYF

d_call: NA
v_call: TRBV7-2
clone_size: NA
j_call: TRBJ2-1
cdr3_nt: TGTGCCAGCAGCTTCATCGGGGACTACAATGAGCAGTTCTTC
cdr3_aa: CASSFIGDYNEQFF

d_call: NA
v_call: TRBV7-2
clone_size: NA
j_call: TRBJ2-3
cdr3_nt: TGTGCCAGCCGCTTAGCGCGCGTGAGCGGCAAAGACATGCAGTATTTT
cdr3_aa: CASRLARVSGKDMQYF

d_call: NA
v_call: TRBV7-2
clone_size: NA
j_call: TRBJ2-3
cdr3_nt: TGTGCCAGGGGGTTGCGAGGCAAAAACACGCAGTATTTC
cdr3_aa: CARGLRGKNTQYF

d_call: NA
v_call: TRBV6-1
clone_size: many
j_call: TRBJ1-1
cdr3_nt: TGTGCCGGGCGAGAAAACCCGAACACTGAAGCTTTCTTT
cdr3_aa: CAGRENPNTEAFF

d_call: NA
v_call: TRBV6-5
clone_size: NA
j_call: TRBJ2-2
cdr3_nt: TGTGCCAGCAGTTACTTAAGCGCAGAGGCGCTGTATTTT
cdr3_aa: CASSYLSAEALYF

d_call: NA
v_call: TRBV6-1
clone_size: once
j_call: TRBJ2-1
cdr3_nt: TGTGCGGGCAGTGGGTCGAGAGACCAAGAGACGCAGTATTTC
cdr3_aa: CAGSGSRDQETQYF

d_call: TRBD2
v_call: TRBV7-2
clone_size: NA
j_call: TRBJ2-1
cdr3_nt: TGTGCCAGCAGCTTCGGTTTAGCGGGATCCTCCTACAATGAGCAGTTCTTC
cdr3_aa: CASSFGLAGSSYNEQFF

d_call: NA
v_call: TRBV6-1
clone_size: many
j_call: TRBJ2-5
cdr3_nt: TGTGCCAGCAGCTGGGACTCCGCGGGGAAGACCCAGTACTTC
cdr3_aa: CASSWDSAGKTQYF

d_call: NA
v_call: TRBV7-2
clone_size: many
j_call: TRBJ2-3
cdr3_nt: TGTGCCAGCAGCCCAAGAAGTAGGACGGGAGCAGATACGCAGTATTTT
cdr3_aa: CASSPRSRTGADTQYF

d_call: TRBD2
v_call: TRBV7-2
clone_size: NA
j_call: TRBJ2-1
cdr3_nt: TGTGCCAGCAGCTTAGCGGGAGGGCCGCACAATGAGCAGTTCTTC
cdr3_aa: CASSLAGGPHNEQFF

d_call: NA
v_call: TRBV6-1
clone_size: NA
j_call: TRBJ1-5
cdr3_nt: TGTGCCAGCAGGGGAGACAGCAATCAGCCCCAGCATTTT
cdr3_aa: CASRGDSNQPQHF

d_call: NA
v_call: TRBV7-6
clone_size: NA
j_call: TRBJ2-4
cdr3_nt: TGTGCGCTCGGGGGGCCCGACGAAGACACCCAGTACTTC
cdr3_aa: CALGGPDEDTQYF

d_call: TRBD1
v_call: TRBV6-4
clone_size: medium-sized
j_call: TRBJ2-3
cdr3_nt: TGTGCCAGCAGTGACGGGACAGGGGGCACAGATACGCAGTATTTT
cdr3_aa: CASSDGTGGTDTQYF

d_call: TRBD1
v_call: TRBV6-1
clone_size: NA
j_call: TRBJ2-4
cdr3_nt: TGTGCCAGCTCGGGACAGGGGATAGCCAAAAACACCCAGTACTTC
cdr3_aa: CASSGQGIAKNTQYF

d_call: NA
v_call: TRBV6-1
clone_size: NA
j_call: TRBJ2-4
cdr3_nt: TGTGCCAGCAGTGCGGGGGTGAGGGCCAAAGATACGCAGTACTTC
cdr3_aa: CASSAGVRAKDTQYF

d_call: TRBD2
v_call: TRBV6-1
clone_size: NA
j_call: TRBJ2-7
cdr3_nt: TGTGCCAGCAGTGACCCGGGGGGGGAGCAGTACTTC
cdr3_aa: CASSDPGGEQYF

d_call: NA
v_call: TRBV6-1
clone_size: NA
j_call: TRBJ2-5
cdr3_nt: TGTGCCAGCACCGGCGGAGAGGCCCAGTACTTC
cdr3_aa: CASTGGEAQYF

d_call: NA
v_call: TRBV6-1
clone_size: NA
j_call: TRBJ2-2
cdr3_nt: TGTGCCAGCAGGCTGGACTCTACCGGGGAGCTGTTTTTT
cdr3_aa: CASRLDSTGELFF

d_call: TRBD2
v_call: TRBV7-9
clone_size: many
j_call: TRBJ2-5
cdr3_nt: TGTGCCAGCAGCTTAGAGGCGGGGGAGCAGTACTTC
cdr3_aa: CASSLEAGEQYF

d_call: NA
v_call: TRBV3-1
clone_size: many
j_call: TRBJ1-3
cdr3_nt: TGTGCCAGCAGCCAAGGCTCTGGAAACACCATATATTTT
cdr3_aa: CASSQGSGNTIYF

d_call: NA
v_call: TRBV6-1
clone_size: NA
j_call: TRBJ2-3
cdr3_nt: TGTGCCAGCAGTGAAGTCAAGGACACAGATACGCAGTATTTT
cdr3_aa: CASSEVKDTDTQYF